Here is one T cell receptor (beta chain) with its context. These data are taken from a study of OX40 agonist ivuxolimab in advanced cancers. Study in general: Those treated in dose escalation had hepatocellular carcinoma, melanoma, renal cell cancer or head and neck cancer.

Libraries were prepared by immunoSEQ multiplex PCR; TCRdb keeps only in-frame clonotypes and omits some of them. The table has tens of thousands of clones, roughly 86% seen once; the top ten hold over 0.35%. CDR3 length: 15 amino acids. V was cut by 0 bases and J by 4 bases, with 12 bases left in between. Germline-derived CDR1 and CDR2 are LNHDA and SQIVND (reference sequence). This chain links TRBV19 with TRBJ1-2, with D possibly matching TRBD1 (6 bases). The TCR was taken from an adult with an advanced solid tumor such as melanoma, head and neck, liver or kidney cancer. Sequencing used CD4+ or CD8+ T cells sorted from blood, obtained in a trial of the OX40 agonist ivuxolimab. DNA for the CDR3: TGTGCCAGTAGTATAGATTCTGGACAGCCCTATGGCTACACCTTC. This sequence encodes CASSIDSGQPYGYTF.